This T cell receptor (beta chain) was identified in a study of blood T cell repertoires in COVID-19. About the research overall: Some COVID-19 samples were acute and others convalescent; all came from the United States, Italy and Spain. Sources were T cells, B-cell-depleted T cells, or PBMCs; the material itself was cDNA or gDNA.

The junction had 8 bases not matched to a gene; V was cut back by 3 bases and J by 7 bases. Germline V gene lookup returns CDR1 LNHDA and CDR2 SQIVND (reference sequence). The CDR3 is made up of 17 amino acids. In the original workflow: Reference gene primer amplification in the assay estimated nucleated cell counts. The repertoire was sequenced with immunoSEQ multiplex PCR; TCRdb's copy has only in-frame clones and lacks some. D and trimming were read from the DNA, whereas the V and J calls and clone size are those reported in that table. Here the sample spans 120,000 or so clones, about 70% being singletons.

The chain couples TRBV19 to TRBJ2-1; the match to TRBD2 covers 14 bases. The sequencing input was peripheral blood. This clonotype was sampled from a woman between 65 and 79 years old with acute or convalescent COVID-19. The CDR3 loop reads CASSILGLAGALNEQFF. CDR3 nucleotides: TGTGCCAGTAGTATTCTGGGACTAGCGGGAGCATTGAATGAGCAGTTCTTC.